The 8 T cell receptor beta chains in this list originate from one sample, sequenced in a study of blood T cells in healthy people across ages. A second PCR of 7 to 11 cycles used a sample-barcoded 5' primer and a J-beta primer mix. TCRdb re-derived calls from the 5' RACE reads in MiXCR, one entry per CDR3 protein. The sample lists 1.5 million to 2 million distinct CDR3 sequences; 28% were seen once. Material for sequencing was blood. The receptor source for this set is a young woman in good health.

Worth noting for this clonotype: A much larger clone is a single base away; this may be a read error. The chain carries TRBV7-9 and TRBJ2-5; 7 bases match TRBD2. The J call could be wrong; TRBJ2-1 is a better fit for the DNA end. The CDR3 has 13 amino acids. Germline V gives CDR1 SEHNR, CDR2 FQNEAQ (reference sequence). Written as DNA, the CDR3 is TGTGCCAGCACCGGCGGGAGTTCTGAGACCCAGTTCTTC. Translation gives CASTGGSSETQFF.

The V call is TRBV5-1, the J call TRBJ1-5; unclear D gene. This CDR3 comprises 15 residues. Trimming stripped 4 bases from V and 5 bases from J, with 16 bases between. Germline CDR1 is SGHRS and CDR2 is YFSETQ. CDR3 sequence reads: CASSPEGSGYQPQHF. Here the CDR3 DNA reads TGCGCCAGCAGCCCCGAAGGGAGCGGGTATCAGCCCCAGCATTTT.

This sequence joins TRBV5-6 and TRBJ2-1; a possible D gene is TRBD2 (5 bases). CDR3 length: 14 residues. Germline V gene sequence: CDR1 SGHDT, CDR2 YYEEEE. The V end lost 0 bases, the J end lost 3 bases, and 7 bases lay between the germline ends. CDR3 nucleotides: TGTGCCAGCAGCTTGGTCGGGGACTACAATGAGCAGTTCTTC. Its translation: CASSLVGDYNEQFF.

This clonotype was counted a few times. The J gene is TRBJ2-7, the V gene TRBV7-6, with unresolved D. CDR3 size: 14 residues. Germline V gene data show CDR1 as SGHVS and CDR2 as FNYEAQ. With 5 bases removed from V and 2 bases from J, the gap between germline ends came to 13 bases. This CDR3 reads CASSPTAKTYEQYF. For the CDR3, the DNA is TGTGCCAGCAGCCCCACGGCGAAGACCTACGAGCAGTACTTC. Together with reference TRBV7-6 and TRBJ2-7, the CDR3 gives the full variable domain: GAGVSQSPRYKVTKRGQDVALRCDPISGHVSLYWYRQALGQGPEFLTYFNYEAQQDKSGLPNDRFSAERPEGSISTLTIQRTEQRDSAMYRCASSPTAKTYEQYFGPGTRLTVT.

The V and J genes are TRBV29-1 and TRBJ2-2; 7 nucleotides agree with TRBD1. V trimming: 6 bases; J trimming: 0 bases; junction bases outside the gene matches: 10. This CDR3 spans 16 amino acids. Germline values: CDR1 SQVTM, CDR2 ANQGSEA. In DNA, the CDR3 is TGCAGCGTCGTGGACAGGAAAAGTTCGAACACCGGGGAGCTGTTTTTT. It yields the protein CSVVDRKSSNTGELFF.

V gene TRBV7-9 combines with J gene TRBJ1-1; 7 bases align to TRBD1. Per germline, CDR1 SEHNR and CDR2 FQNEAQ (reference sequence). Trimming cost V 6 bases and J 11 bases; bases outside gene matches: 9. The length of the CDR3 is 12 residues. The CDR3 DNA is TGTGCCAGCAGTTCTGTACAGGGGTTGGCTTTCTTT. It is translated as CASSSVQGLAFF.

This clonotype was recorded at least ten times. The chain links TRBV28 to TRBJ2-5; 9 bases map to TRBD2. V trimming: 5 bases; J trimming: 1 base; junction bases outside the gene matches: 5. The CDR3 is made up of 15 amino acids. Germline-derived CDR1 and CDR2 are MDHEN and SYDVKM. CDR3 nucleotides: TGTGCCAGCAGTACGTTTAGCGGGGGCCAAGAGACCCAGTACTTC. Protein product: CASSTFSGGQETQYF.

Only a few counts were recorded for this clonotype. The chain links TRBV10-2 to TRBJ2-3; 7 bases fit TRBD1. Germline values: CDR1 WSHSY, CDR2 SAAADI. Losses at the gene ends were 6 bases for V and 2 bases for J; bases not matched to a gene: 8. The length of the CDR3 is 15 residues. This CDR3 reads CASRGMTGPTDTQYF. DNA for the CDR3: TGCGCCAGCAGGGGTATGACAGGGCCCACAGATACGCAGTATTTT.